This T cell receptor (beta chain) was found in a study of PD-L1 blockade in urothelial cancer. Study details: The researchers analyzed blood 3 weeks (second dose) and 6 weeks after treatment start.

General study results and limits: Better survival was predicted when blood TCR clonality before treatment fell below the median. Durable benefit accompanied greater 3-week expansion of tumor-associated blood clones.

Germline V gives CDR1 SEHNR, CDR2 FQNEAQ (reference sequence). V was pared by 1 base and J by 10 bases, with 19 bases between. This CDR3 is built from 15 residues. Data came from immunoSEQ multiplex PCR; TCRdb stores just in-frame clones and leaves some out. The data show roughly 55,000 clones, with just over 85% seen just once and approximately 21% held by the top ten. Comment on this clone: As yet, its antigen is unknown.

As to time point: pretreatment peripheral blood. Patients' cancers were locally advanced or metastatic urothelial carcinomas. Material: PBMCs, obtained around atezolizumab (anti-PD-L1) treatment. The chain has TRBV7-9 and TRBJ1-2, with D perhaps matching TRBD1 (5 bases). This TCR came from a man in his 60s with urothelial cancer. The CDR3 sequence: CASSLVSGRVNSYTF. The CDR3 DNA reads TGTGCCAGCAGCTTAGTTAGCGGCAGGGTGAACTCCTACACCTTC.